The 13 T cell receptor beta chains in this list originate from one sample, sequenced in a study of T cells in Graves' hyperthyroidism and ophthalmopathy. TCR beta CDR3 regions were amplified from RNA. During a first-round RT-PCR of the TCR CDR3, the HTBI primer set was used. Using its own MiXCR run on the multiplex PCR reads, TCRdb lists one record per CDR3 protein. The sample yields fewer than 450,000 distinct CDR3 sequences, about 15% seen once. The sequenced sample was blood. These receptor sequences come from a young woman with Graves' hyperthyroidism that later progressed to Graves' ophthalmopathy.

This clonotype has at least ten counts. The chain combines TRBV29-1 with TRBJ1-1; 8 nucleotides match TRBD1. Trimming at V came to 7 bases and at J to 0 bases, leaving 10 bases not matched to a gene. Germline V gene data show CDR1 as SQVTM and CDR2 as ANQGSEA. The CDR3 consists of 15 residues. The CDR3 protein is CSARGDRTMNTEAFF. In DNA form, the CDR3 reads TGCAGCGCAAGGGGGGACAGGACAATGAACACTGAAGCTTTCTTT.

The chain combines TRBV6-1 with TRBJ2-5, with TRBD2 matching over 12 bases. CDR1 is MNHNS, CDR2 SASEGT, per germline. This CDR3 has 17 residues. Trimming took 4 bases from V and 4 from J; bases not matched to a gene: 10. This chain's CDR3 is CASSVTGLAGRVETQYF. CDR3 nucleotide sequence: TGTGCCAGCAGTGTAACTGGACTAGCGGGAAGGGTAGAGACCCAGTACTTC.

The V and J genes are TRBV11-2 and TRBJ1-3; D not certain. The ends were cut back, 1 base at V and 5 bases at J, with 12 bases in the middle. CDR3 length: 15 residues. Germline CDR1 and CDR2: SGHAT and FQNNGV. The CDR3 DNA follows: TGTGCCAGCAGCTTAGTTCCGAGAATCCGAAACACCATATATTTT. Translating gives CASSLVPRIRNTIYF.

This clonotype was seen at least ten times. The V call is TRBV5-5, the J call TRBJ1-1; no firm D call. The germline gives CDR1 SGHKS, CDR2 YYEKEE (reference sequence). The CDR3 totals 14 residues. Trimming removed 3 bases at V and 1 base at J, with 10 bases between. The CDR3 bases are TGTGCCAGCAGCTCCAGTTATAAGAACACTGAAGCTTTCTTT. It codes for CASSSSYKNTEAFF.

This chain uses TRBV5-5 with TRBJ1-1; TRBD1 might be the D (5 bases). Trimming cost V 1 base and J 2 bases, with 12 bases left between them. The CDR3 spans 15 residues. Germline V CDR1 and CDR2: SGHKS, YYEKEE (reference sequence). The CDR3 is CASSLPLGLNTEAFF. In nucleotides, the CDR3 is TGTGCCAGCAGCTTGCCTCTGGGACTAAACACTGAAGCTTTCTTT.

This clonotype was seen many times. The chain joins TRBV10-3 to TRBJ2-5, with D possibly being TRBD1 (5 bases). Germline assignment: CDR1 ENHRY and CDR2 SYGVKD. The CDR3 is made up of 17 amino acids. V was clipped by 2 bases and J by 3 bases, with 19 bases between them. The CDR3, as DNA: TGTGCCATCAGTGAGACCAGATCGGCAGGGCGGAAAGAGACCCAGTACTTC. This gives the protein CAISETRSAGRKETQYF.

A word on this clonotype: The junction differs from germline at one of its ends, possibly a read error. J is TRBJ1-4 and V is TRBV2; 9 bases fit TRBD1. The germline V gene encodes CDR1 SNHLY and CDR2 FYNNEI. This CDR3 region has 15 residues. The CDR3 DNA reads as TGTGCCAGCAGGGAAGACAGGGGGTGGAGGAAAAAACTGTTTTTT. Translated: CASREDRGWRKKLFF. The variable domain in full, completed from reference TRBV2 and TRBJ1-4, reads EPEVTQTPSHQVTQMGQEVILRCVPISNHLYFYWYRQILGQKVEFLVSFYNNEISEKSEIFDDQFSVERPDGSNFTLKIRSTKLEDSAMYFCASREDRGWRKKLFFGSGTQLSVL.

This clonotype was counted at least ten times. The V call is TRBV12-3 or TRBV12-4, the J call TRBJ1-1; TRBD1 matches at 8 bases. With 7 bases clipped from V and 2 bases from J, the junction kept 6 bases outside the gene matches. The CDR3 spans 14 residues. CDR3 amino acids: CASTPGQGNTEAFF. CDR3 bases: TGTGCCAGCACCCCTGGACAGGGAAACACTGAAGCTTTCTTT.

This clonotype has ten or more counts. The V gene is TRBV6-1, the J gene TRBJ2-7; 8 nucleotides match TRBD1. CDR1 is MNHNS and CDR2 is SASEGT in the germline V gene. The ends lost 5 bases at V and 3 bases at J; junction bases unmatched: 3. This CDR3 is built from 13 residues. This CDR3 reads CASSSTGDYEQYF. The DNA for the CDR3 is TGTGCCAGCAGTTCGACAGGGGACTACGAGCAGTACTTC.

This clonotype was detected many times. This chain connects TRBV20-1 to TRBJ2-7, with 12 bases aligning to TRBD1. Germline-derived CDR1 and CDR2 are DFQATT and SNEGSKA (reference sequence). The junction had 9 bases not matched to a gene; V was cut back by 5 bases and J by 4 bases. CDR3 length: 15 residues. CDR3 protein: CSAAGTGGFMYEQYF. The CDR3 nucleotides are TGCAGTGCTGCCGGGACAGGGGGCTTTATGTACGAGCAGTACTTC.

The table lists this clonotype with a few counts. The CDR3 nucleotides are TGTGCCACCAGCAGTCGTCATTCAGGGCTTTACGAAAAACTGTTTTTT. Residues: CATSSRHSGLYEKLFF. The chain carries TRBV15 and TRBJ1-4; tentatively, D is TRBD1 (5 bases). Trimming took off 3 bases at V and 8 bases at J, with 19 bases between the two ends. Germline V lookup: CDR1 LNHNV, CDR2 YYDKDF (reference sequence). This CDR3 comprises 16 residues. Full variable domain (remainder filled in from reference TRBV15 and TRBJ1-4): DAMVIQNPRYQVTQFGKPVTLSCSQTLNHNVMYWYQQKSSQAPKLLFHYYDKDFNNEADTPDNFQSRRPNTSFCFLDIRSPGLGDTAMYLCATSSRHSGLYEKLFFGSGTQLSVL.

This clonotype was detected ten times or more. Compared with germline, one end of the junction differs, possibly owing to a read error. Here the CDR3 reads CASSYSLSTGELFF. CDR3 in DNA: TGTGCCAGTAGTTACTCGTTATCAACCGGGGAGCTGTTTTTT. This chain uses TRBV6-2 or TRBV6-3 with TRBJ2-2, with unresolved D. The germline CDR1 and CDR2 sequences are MNHEY and SVGEGT. This CDR3 comprises 14 residues.

This clonotype was detected ten times or more. The chain combines TRBV7-6 with TRBJ2-2; D may be TRBD1 or TRBD2 (6 bases each). V was cut by 3 bases and J by 4 bases, with 12 bases left in between. Germline CDR1 reads SGHVS; CDR2 reads FNYEAQ. The CDR3 loop spans 15 amino acids. The CDR3 DNA reads TGTGCCAGCAGCTTTACCGGGGGCCGCACCGGGGAGCTGTTTTTT. Encoded protein: CASSFTGGRTGELFF.